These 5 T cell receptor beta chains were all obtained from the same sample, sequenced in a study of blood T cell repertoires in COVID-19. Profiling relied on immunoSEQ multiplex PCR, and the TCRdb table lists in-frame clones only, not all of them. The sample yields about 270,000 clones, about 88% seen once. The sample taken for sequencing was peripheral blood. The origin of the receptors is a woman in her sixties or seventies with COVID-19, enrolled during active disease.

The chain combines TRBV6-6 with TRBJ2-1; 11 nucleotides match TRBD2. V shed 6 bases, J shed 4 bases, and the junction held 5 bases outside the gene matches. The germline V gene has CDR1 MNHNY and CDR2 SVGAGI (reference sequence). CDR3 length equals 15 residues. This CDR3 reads CASSRLAGGYNEQFF. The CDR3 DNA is TGTGCCAGCAGCCGCCTAGCGGGGGGATACAATGAGCAGTTCTTC.

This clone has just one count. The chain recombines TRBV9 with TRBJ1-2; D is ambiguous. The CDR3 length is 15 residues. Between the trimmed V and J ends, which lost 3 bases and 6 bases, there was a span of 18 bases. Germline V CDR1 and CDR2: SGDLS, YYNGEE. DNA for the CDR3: TGTGCCAGCAGCGCGGAATCAGGCACTTGGGATGGCTACACCTTC. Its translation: CASSAESGTWDGYTF.

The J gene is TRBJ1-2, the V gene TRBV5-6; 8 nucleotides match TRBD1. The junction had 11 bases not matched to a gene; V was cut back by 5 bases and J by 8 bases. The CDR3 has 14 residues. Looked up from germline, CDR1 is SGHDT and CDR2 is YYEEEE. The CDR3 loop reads CASSYDRGSYGYTF. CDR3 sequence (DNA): TGTGCCAGCAGTTACGACAGGGGTTCTTACGGCTACACCTTC.

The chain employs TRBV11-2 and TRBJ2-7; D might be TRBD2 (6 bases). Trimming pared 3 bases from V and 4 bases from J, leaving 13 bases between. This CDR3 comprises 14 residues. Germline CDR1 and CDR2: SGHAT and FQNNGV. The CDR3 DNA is TGTGCCAGCAGCTTCCCGGGACTTTATTACGAGCAGTACTTC. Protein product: CASSFPGLYYEQYF. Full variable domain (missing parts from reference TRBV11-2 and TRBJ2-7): EAGVAQSPRYKIIEKRQSVAFWCNPISGHATLYWYQQILGQGPKLLIQFQNNGVVDDSQLPKDRFSAERLKGVDSTLKIQPAKLEDSAVYLCASSFPGLYYEQYFGPGTRLTVT.

CDR3 bases: TGTGCCATACGACAGGGGAACACTGAAGCTTTCTTT. Its translation is CAIRQGNTEAFF. The chain has TRBV6-5 and TRBJ1-1; 7 bases are shared with TRBD1. Germline CDR1 MNHEY, CDR2 SVGAGI. The CDR3 is made up of 12 amino acids. V shed 10 bases, J shed 1 base, and the junction held 3 bases outside the gene matches.